Following are 15 T cell receptor beta chains from one sample sequenced in a study of blood T cell repertoires in COVID-19 (dated by TCRdb to the early 2020s). Library method: the immunoSEQ multiplex PCR assay. Imported from immuneACCESS, the table was reduced by TCRdb to in-frame sequences with V and J called. These copies leave out some clones; in studies compared against another copy, an unresolved V gene accounts for under half, and the cause of the remainder is not known. Across this sample there are 200,000 to 250,000 clones, with 81% seen only once. The top ten clones comprise around 7.5% of the sample. Sequenced material: peripheral blood. The receptor source for this set is a woman aged 80 or over with COVID-19, enrolled during active disease.

In DNA form, the CDR3 reads TGTGCCAGCAGCTTAGGCCCCCAGTACGAGCAGTACTTC. This encodes CASSLGPQYEQYF. The chain joins TRBV7-3 to TRBJ2-7; D unclear. The CDR3 sequence is 13 residues long. Trimming left V 2 bases short and J 4 bases short, with 9 bases between. Germline CDR1 reads SGHTA; CDR2 reads FQGTGA. The whole variable domain, filled in from reference TRBV7-3 and TRBJ2-7, reads GAGVSQTPSNKVTEKGKYVELRCDPISGHTALYWYRQSLGQGPEFLIYFQGTGAADDSGLPNDRFFAVRPEGSVSTLKIQRTERGDSAVYLCASSLGPQYEQYFGPGTRLTVT.

This sequence joins TRBV18 and TRBJ2-5, with a tentative D call TRBD1 (6 bases). CDR1 is KGHSH and CDR2 is LQKENI in the germline V gene. Trimming took off 0 bases at V and 0 bases at J, with 8 bases between the two ends. The CDR3 contains 15 residues. Written as DNA, the CDR3 is TGTGCCAGCTCACCACCGGACAGCTACCAAGAGACCCAGTACTTC. Protein sequence: CASSPPDSYQETQYF.

V and J are TRBV29-1 and TRBJ2-3; no definite D call. The CDR3 contains 12 residues. Germline V gives CDR1 SQVTM, CDR2 ANQGSEA. The V and J ends lost 5 bases and 1 base respectively, with 7 bases between them. CDR3 amino acids: CSVTEGTDTQYF. In DNA form, the CDR3 reads TGCAGCGTTACCGAGGGCACAGATACGCAGTATTTT.

As for this clone: The same CDR3 is also encoded by other DNA sequences in this sample. V and J are TRBV5-1 and TRBJ1-2, with D unclear. Trimming stripped 2 bases from V and 4 bases from J, with 9 bases between. Germline loops: CDR1 SGHRS, CDR2 YFSETQ. This CDR3 has 13 amino acids. CDR3: CASSLAGSYGYTF. CDR3 DNA sequence: TGCGCCAGCAGCTTAGCGGGTTCCTATGGCTACACCTTC.

The chain recombines TRBV28 with TRBJ2-2, with TRBD2 matching 10 bases. This CDR3 is 16 amino acids long. The junction had 5 bases not matched to a gene; V was cut back by 7 bases and J by 0 bases. Germline CDR1 is MDHEN and CDR2 is SYDVKM. CDR3 in amino acids: CASNHLAGANTGELFF. The CDR3 nucleotides read TGTGCCAGCAACCACCTAGCGGGAGCGAACACCGGGGAGCTGTTTTTT.

The chain employs TRBV3-1 (or the pseudogene TRBV3-2) and TRBJ1-1; D remains ambiguous. CDR1 is LGHDT and CDR2 is YNNKEL in the germline V gene (reference sequence). V lost 4 bases and J 4 bases, leaving 10 bases between the germline ends. CDR3 length: 13 residues. CDR3 sequence reads: CASSLLGGTEAFF. CDR3 nucleotides: TGTGCCAGCAGCCTTCTCGGAGGCACTGAAGCTTTCTTT.

The chain links TRBV30 to TRBJ1-1, with 9 bases aligning to TRBD1. The V and J ends lost 2 bases and 9 bases, in that order; junction bases with no gene match: 7. The germline gives CDR1 GTSNPN, CDR2 SVGIG (reference sequence). The CDR3 is made up of 13 amino acids. In DNA, the CDR3 is TGTGCCTGGAGTCCCAGCGGACAGGGGAAAGCTTTCTTT. Protein: CAWSPSGQGKAFF.

J is TRBJ1-6 and V is TRBV9; 7 nucleotides agree with TRBD1. The CDR3 has 14 residues. After removal of 2 bases from V and 9 bases from J, the junction contained 5 bases not matched to a gene. Germline lookup yields CDR1 SGDLS and CDR2 YYNGEE. The DNA of the CDR3 is TGTGCCAGCAGCGTGCGACAGGGAGGTTCACCCCTCCACTTT. This encodes CASSVRQGGSPLHF. The whole variable domain, filled in from reference TRBV9 and TRBJ1-6, reads DSGVTQTPKHLITATGQRVTLRCSPRSGDLSVYWYQQSLDQGLQFLIQYYNGEERAKGNILERFSAQQFPDLHSELNLSSLELGDSALYFCASSVRQGGSPLHFGNGTRLTVT.

This chain connects TRBV7-9 to TRBJ1-1; possibly TRBD1 for D (5 bases). Germline V gene sequence: CDR1 SEHNR, CDR2 FQNEAQ (reference sequence). This CDR3 spans 14 amino acids. V was trimmed by 2 bases and J by 2 bases, leaving 9 bases between them. CDR3 region: CASSLLQVNTEAFF. The CDR3 DNA reads as TGTGCCAGCAGCTTATTACAGGTAAACACTGAAGCTTTCTTT.

The chain links TRBV18 to TRBJ2-1; tentatively, D is TRBD2 (5 bases). The CDR3 is 13 residues long. The V and J ends lost 3 bases and 3 bases respectively, with 6 bases between them. Germline V gives CDR1 KGHSH, CDR2 LQKENI. CDR3 in amino acids: CASSPRDYNEQFF. The CDR3 bases are TGTGCCAGCTCACCCCGGGACTACAATGAGCAGTTCTTC. The full variable domain, completed using reference TRBV18 and TRBJ2-1, is NAGVMQNPRHLVRRRGQEARLRCSPMKGHSHVYWYRQLPEEGLKFMVYLQKENIIDESGMPKERFSAEFPKEGPSILRIQQVVRGDSAAYFCASSPRDYNEQFFGPGTRLTVL.

The chain carries TRBV7-2 and TRBJ2-5, with D perhaps TRBD1 (5 bases). Trimming took 1 base from V and 5 from J, leaving 11 bases between them. The V gene's germline CDR1 is SGHTA and CDR2 FQGNSA. There are 14 residues in the CDR3. Here the CDR3 reads CASSLGAGMETQYF. The CDR3 bases are TGTGCCAGCAGCTTAGGAGCAGGGATGGAGACCCAGTACTTC.

In regard to this clone: A junction boundary mismatches the germline segment, possibly from a read error. V usage is TRBV3-1 (or the pseudogene TRBV3-2) and J usage is TRBJ1-2, with no clear D. The CDR3 is 13 amino acids. The germline gives CDR1 LGHDT, CDR2 YNNKEL (reference sequence). The CDR3 DNA sequence: TGTGCCAGTAGCCCAGTTGATAACTATGGCTACACCTTC. Amino acid sequence: CASSPVDNYGYTF.

V usage is TRBV21-1 and J usage is TRBJ2-3; TRBD2 is the table's D call and was not checked against the DNA. TRBV21-1 is deemed a pseudogene. The CDR3 spans 14 residues. The CDR3 sequence is CASPTREGADTQYF. The CDR3 DNA follows: TGTGCCAGCCCTACCCGGGAGGGGGCAGATACGCAGTATTTT.

V gene TRBV18 combines with J gene TRBJ1-1; tentative D call: TRBD1 (6 bases). Germline values: CDR1 KGHSH, CDR2 LQKENI. With 3 bases removed from V and 6 bases from J, the gap between germline ends came to 14 bases. This CDR3 comprises 14 residues. The CDR3 DNA reads TGTGCCAGCTCACCTAGAGGGGGAAGCGCTGAAGCTTTCTTT. Its protein product is CASSPRGGSAEAFF.

DNA of the CDR3: TGTGCCAGCACCCCGTCGGTTGCAACTAATGAAAAACTGTTTTTT. It codes for CASTPSVATNEKLFF. V and J are TRBV7-2 and TRBJ1-4; D is uncertain. Germline V gene lookup returns CDR1 SGHTA and CDR2 FQGNSA. The CDR3 is 15 amino acids. Trimming took 7 bases from V and 0 from J, leaving 12 bases between them.